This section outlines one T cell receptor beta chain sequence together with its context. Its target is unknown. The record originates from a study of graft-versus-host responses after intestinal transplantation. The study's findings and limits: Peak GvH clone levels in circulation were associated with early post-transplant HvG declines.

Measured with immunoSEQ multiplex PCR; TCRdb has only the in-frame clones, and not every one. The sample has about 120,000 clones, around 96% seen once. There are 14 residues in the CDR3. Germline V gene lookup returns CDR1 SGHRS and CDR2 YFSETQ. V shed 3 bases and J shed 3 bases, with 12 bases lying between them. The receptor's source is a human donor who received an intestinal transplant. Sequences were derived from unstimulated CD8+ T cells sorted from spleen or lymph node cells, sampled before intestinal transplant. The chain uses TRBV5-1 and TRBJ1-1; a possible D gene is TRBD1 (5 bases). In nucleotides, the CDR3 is TGCGCCAGCAGCTACGAGGGGCCGCACACTGAAGCTTTCTTT. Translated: CASSYEGPHTEAFF.